A selection of T cell receptor beta chains follows, all from one sample in a study of cytomegalovirus exposure and HLA in healthy donors. TCRdb's table, derived via immunoSEQ multiplex PCR, lists solely in-frame clones and lacks some. The sample consists of 140,000 or so clones, more than 80% of them appearing once. The sample comprised PBMCs. All receptors derive from a woman in her 40s in good health and CMV-seropositive. Each CDR3 is given with its conserved first and last residue. D genes are given only for firm matches. Where a row states a size, it is once, few, many or the class of an expanded clone; other rows omit it.

-	-	TRBV9	TRBJ2-1	TGTGCCAGCAGCGTAGACCTAGCCTACAATGAGCAGTTCTTC	CASSVDLAYNEQFF
-	-	TRBV20-1	TRBJ2-7	TGCAGTGCTTACCAGGTCGGCGAGCAGTACTTC	CSAYQVGEQYF
-	few	TRBV6-5	TRBJ1-5	TGTGCCAGCAGCCCATGGGAGGGGGGAAGGGAGCCCCAGCATTTT	CASSPWEGGREPQHF
TRBD2	once	TRBV7-3	TRBJ2-7	TGTGCCAGCAGCCTGGGACTAGCGGGGGGAAGCTCCTACGAGCAGTACTTC	CASSLGLAGGSSYEQYF
TRBD2	-	TRBV5-1	TRBJ2-1	TGCGCCAGCACCTCGGGGACTAGCGGACACAATGAGCAGTTCTTC	CASTSGTSGHNEQFF
TRBD2	-	TRBV2	TRBJ2-7	TGTGCCGCAGCATTCGGGGGGGGCCAATACTTC	CAAAFGGGQYF
TRBD2	once	TRBV7-3	TRBJ2-1	TGTGCCAGCAGCTCCCTCATGGGGAGGGATCAGTTCTTC	CASSSLMGRDQFF
TRBD1	many	TRBV30	TRBJ1-1	TGTGCCTGGGTACAGGGGCGGAACACTGAAGCTTTCTTT	CAWVQGRNTEAFF
-	-	TRBV7-9	TRBJ2-2	TGTGCCAGCAGCTCCGAGGTCGGGGAGCTGTTTTTT	CASSSEVGELFF
TRBD2	once	TRBV7-3	TRBJ2-1	TGTGCCAGCAGCTTGGTAGCGGGAGGGTACAATGAGCAGTTCTTC	CASSLVAGGYNEQFF
TRBD1	-	TRBV30	TRBJ2-7	TGTGCCTGGAGGGGACAGGGTTCTACCTACGAGCAGTACTTC	CAWRGQGSTYEQYF
TRBD2	-	TRBV6-5	TRBJ2-7	TGTGCCAGCAGTTACGCGAGCGGGAGGCCCTCCTACGAGCAGTACTTC	CASSYASGRPSYEQYF
-	-	TRBV10-3	TRBJ2-3	TGTGCCATCAGTGAGGGGGCAGGGGCCACAGATACGCAGTATTTT	CAISEGAGATDTQYF
TRBD1	-	TRBV4-1	TRBJ1-1	TGCGCCAGCAGCCAAGATCGGGGACAGGGGATTGAAGCTTTCTTT	CASSQDRGQGIEAFF
TRBD2	-	TRBV27	TRBJ2-1	TGTGCCAGCAGTTCCCGGACTAGCGGGAGGACGCAGTTCTTC	CASSSRTSGRTQFF
-	-	TRBV7-9	TRBJ1-2	TGTGCCAGCAGCTTAGACTGGGGGACTTATGGCTACACCTTC	CASSLDWGTYGYTF
TRBD1	once	TRBV5-1	TRBJ2-7	TGCGCCAGCAGCTTAGGACAGGGGATCTACGAGCAGTACTTC	CASSLGQGIYEQYF
-	-	TRBV7-3	TRBJ2-2	TGTGCCAGCAGCTTAATCGGCACAGGGCTCGGGAACACCGGGGAGCTGTTTTTT	CASSLIGTGLGNTGELFF
TRBD1	-	TRBV6-6	TRBJ1-4	TGTGCCAGCACCCCCCCAGGGGGTAGTGAAAAACTGTTTTTT	CASTPPGGSEKLFF
TRBD2	-	TRBV18	TRBJ2-7	TGTGCCAGCTCACAAGGGACTAGCGGAGCAAGGCCCTACGAGCAGTACTTC	CASSQGTSGARPYEQYF
TRBD2	-	TRBV9	TRBJ2-5	TGTGCCAGCAGCGTGAGCGGGATAGGAAAGGAGACCCAGTACTTC	CASSVSGIGKETQYF
TRBD2	-	TRBV7-3	TRBJ2-2	TGTGCCAGCAGCTACTCCCTGGGTAGCGGGGGGCCCCATTCCGGGGAGCTGTTTTTT	CASSYSLGSGGPHSGELFF